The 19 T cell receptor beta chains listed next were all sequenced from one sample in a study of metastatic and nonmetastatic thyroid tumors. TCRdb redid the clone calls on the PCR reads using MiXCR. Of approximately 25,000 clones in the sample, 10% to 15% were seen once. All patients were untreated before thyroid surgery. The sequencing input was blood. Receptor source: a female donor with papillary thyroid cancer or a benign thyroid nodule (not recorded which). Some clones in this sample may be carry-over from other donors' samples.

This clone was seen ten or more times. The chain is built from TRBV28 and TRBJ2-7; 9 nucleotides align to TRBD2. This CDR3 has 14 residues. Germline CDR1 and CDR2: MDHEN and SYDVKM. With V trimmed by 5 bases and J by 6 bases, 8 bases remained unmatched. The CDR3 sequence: CASSETGTSSEQYF. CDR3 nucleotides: TGTGCCAGCAGTGAAACCGGGACTAGCAGCGAGCAGTACTTC.

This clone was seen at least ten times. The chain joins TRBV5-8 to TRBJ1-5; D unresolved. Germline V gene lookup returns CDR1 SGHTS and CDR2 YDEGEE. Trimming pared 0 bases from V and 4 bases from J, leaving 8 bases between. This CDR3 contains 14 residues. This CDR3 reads CASSLGHANQPQHF. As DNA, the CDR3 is TGTGCCAGCAGCTTGGGACACGCGAATCAGCCCCAGCATTTT.

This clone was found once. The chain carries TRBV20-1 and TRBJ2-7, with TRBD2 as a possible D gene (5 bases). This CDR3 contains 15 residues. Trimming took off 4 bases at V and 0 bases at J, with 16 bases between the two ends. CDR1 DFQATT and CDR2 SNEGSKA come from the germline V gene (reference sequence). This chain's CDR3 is CSANNPGTSSYEQYF. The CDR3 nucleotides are TGCAGTGCTAATAACCCGGGAACGAGCTCCTACGAGCAGTACTTC.

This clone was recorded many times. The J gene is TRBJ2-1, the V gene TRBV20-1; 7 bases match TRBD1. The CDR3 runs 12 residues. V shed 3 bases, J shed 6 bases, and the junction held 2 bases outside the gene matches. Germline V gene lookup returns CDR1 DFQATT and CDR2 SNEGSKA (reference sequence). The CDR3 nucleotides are TGCAGTGCTAGGTACAGGGGCAATGAGCAGTTCTTC. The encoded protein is CSARYRGNEQFF.

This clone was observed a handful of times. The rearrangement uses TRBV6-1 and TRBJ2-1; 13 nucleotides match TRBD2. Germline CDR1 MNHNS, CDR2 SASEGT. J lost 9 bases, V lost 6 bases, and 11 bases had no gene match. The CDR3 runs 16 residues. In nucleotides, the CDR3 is TGTGCCAGCAGCGGGATTAGACTAGCGGGAGGTCGTGAGCAGTTCTTC. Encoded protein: CASSGIRLAGGREQFF.

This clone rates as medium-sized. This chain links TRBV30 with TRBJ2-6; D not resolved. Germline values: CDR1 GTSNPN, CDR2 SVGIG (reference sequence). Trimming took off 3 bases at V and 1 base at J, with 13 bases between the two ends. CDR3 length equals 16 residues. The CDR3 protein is CAWSNAFRSGANVLTF. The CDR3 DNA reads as TGTGCCTGGAGCAACGCATTTAGGTCTGGGGCCAACGTCCTGACTTTC.

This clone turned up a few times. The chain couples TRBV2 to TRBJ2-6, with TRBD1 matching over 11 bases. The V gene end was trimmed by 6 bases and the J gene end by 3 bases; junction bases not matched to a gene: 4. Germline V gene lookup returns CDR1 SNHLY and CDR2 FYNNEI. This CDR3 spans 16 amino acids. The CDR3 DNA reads TGTGCCAGCAGCGGACAGGGGGCCCTTGGGGCCAACGTCCTGACTTTC. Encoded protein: CASSGQGALGANVLTF.

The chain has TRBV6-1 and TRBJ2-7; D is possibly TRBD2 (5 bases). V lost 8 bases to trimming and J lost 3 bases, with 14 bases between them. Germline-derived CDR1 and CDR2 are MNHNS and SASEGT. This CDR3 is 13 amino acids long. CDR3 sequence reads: CASQGLYIYEQYF. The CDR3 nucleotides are TGTGCCAGCCAAGGACTCTATATCTACGAGCAGTACTTC.

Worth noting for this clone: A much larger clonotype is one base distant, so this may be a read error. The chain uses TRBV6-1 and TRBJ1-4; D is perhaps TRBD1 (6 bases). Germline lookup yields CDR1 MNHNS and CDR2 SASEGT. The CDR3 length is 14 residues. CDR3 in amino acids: CASSGGHGHEKLFF. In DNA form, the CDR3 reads TGTGCTAGCAGTGGGGGACATGGGCATGAAAAACTGTTTTTT.

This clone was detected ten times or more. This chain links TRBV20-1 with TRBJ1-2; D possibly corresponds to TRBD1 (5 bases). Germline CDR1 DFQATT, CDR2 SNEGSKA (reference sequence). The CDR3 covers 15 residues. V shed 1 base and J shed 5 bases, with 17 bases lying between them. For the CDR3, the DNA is TGCAGTGCTAGAGCTTCGAAGGGGACCCCATATGGCTACACCTTC. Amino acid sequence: CSARASKGTPYGYTF.

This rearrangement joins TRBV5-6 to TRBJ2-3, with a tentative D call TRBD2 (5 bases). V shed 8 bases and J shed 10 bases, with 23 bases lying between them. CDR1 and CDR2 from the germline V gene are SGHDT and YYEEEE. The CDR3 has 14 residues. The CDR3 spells CASGRSGFRSAQYF. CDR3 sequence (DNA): TGTGCCAGTGGGCGGAGCGGATTTAGGTCGGCGCAGTATTTT.

This CDR3 is CASSPYTSSGNTIYF. CDR3 coding DNA: TGTGCCAGCAGCCCGTATACTAGCTCTGGAAACACCATATATTTT. The chain joins TRBV11-2 to TRBJ1-3; D is unresolved. Germline lookup yields CDR1 SGHAT and CDR2 FQNNGV. Trimming took off 5 bases at V and 0 bases at J, with 11 bases between the two ends. This CDR3 comprises 15 residues.

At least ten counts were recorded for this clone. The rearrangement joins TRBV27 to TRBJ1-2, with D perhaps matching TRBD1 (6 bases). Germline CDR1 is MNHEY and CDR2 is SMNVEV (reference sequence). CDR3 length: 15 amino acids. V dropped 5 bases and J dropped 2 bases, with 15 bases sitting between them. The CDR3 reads CASSPSTGLNYGYTF. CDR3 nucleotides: TGTGCCAGCAGTCCAAGCACAGGGTTAAACTATGGCTACACCTTC.

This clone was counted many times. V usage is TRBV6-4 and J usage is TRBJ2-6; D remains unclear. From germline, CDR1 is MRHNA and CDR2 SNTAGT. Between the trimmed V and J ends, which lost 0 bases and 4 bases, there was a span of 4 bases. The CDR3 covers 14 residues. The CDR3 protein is CASSDSEGANVLTF. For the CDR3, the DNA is TGTGCCAGCAGTGACTCTGAAGGGGCCAACGTCCTGACTTTC.

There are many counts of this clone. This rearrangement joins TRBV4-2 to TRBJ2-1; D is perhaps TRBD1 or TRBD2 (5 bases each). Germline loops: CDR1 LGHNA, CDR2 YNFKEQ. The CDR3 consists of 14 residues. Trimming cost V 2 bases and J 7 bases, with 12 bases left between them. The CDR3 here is CASSQRGVVNEQFF. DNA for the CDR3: TGTGCCAGCAGCCAAAGGGGAGTAGTTAATGAGCAGTTCTTC.

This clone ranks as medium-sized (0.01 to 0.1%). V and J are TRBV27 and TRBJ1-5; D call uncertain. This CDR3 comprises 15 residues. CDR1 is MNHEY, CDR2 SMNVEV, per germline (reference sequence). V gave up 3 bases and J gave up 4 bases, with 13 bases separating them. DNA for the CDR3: TGTGCCAGCAGTTTGGGCGCCGACGGGAATCAGCCCCAGCATTTT. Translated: CASSLGADGNQPQHF.

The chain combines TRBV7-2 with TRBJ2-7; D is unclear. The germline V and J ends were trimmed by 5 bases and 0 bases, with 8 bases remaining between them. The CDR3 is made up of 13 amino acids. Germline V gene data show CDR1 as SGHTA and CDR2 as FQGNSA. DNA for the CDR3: TGTGCCAGCAGCGCTGCAATCTCCTACGAGCAGTACTTC. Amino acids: CASSAAISYEQYF.

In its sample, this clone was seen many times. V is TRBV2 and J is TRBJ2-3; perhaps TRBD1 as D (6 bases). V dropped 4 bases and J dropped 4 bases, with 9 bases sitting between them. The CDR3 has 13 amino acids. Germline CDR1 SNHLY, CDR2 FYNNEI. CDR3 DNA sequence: TGTGCCAGCAGTGGGGGACAAGCAGATACGCAGTATTTT. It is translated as CASSGGQADTQYF.

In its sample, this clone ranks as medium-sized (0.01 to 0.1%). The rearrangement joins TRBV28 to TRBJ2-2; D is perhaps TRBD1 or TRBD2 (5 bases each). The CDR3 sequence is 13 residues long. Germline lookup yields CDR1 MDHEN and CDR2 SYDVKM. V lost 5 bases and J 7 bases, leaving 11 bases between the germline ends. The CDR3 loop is CASSTRGIGELFF. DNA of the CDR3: TGTGCCAGCAGTACTAGGGGAATCGGGGAGCTGTTTTTT.